The present entry profiles one TCR beta chain with its context. Its antigen is as yet unknown. Trimming stripped 0 bases from V and 1 base from J, with 13 bases between. CDR3 size: 16 residues. From germline, CDR1 is LGHNA and CDR2 YSLEER. The approximately 120-subject validation cohort, separate from the roughly 670-subject first cohort, included the donors. This table comes from immunoSEQ multiplex PCR, and its TCRdb copy is limited to in-frame clones, with some not included. The sample holds 130,000 or so clones; around nine tenths are singletons and the top ten take approximately 3.3%. This specimen comes from a study of cytomegalovirus exposure and HLA in healthy donors. Study at large: A later analysis reported the same platform for the 95 to 150 validation repertoires and the roughly 630 first-cohort repertoires.

Findings of the study overall: Researchers counted 164 TCR beta chains as cytomegalovirus-associated. Under in vitro conditions, three CMV-associated chains were confirmed as specific for CMV antigens.

The TCR originated in a man aged 25 to 40 in good health and CMV-seronegative. Sequencing was performed on PBMCs. V gene TRBV4-3 combines with J gene TRBJ2-7; D possibly corresponds to TRBD1 (5 bases). CDR3 DNA: TGCGCCAGCAGCCAAGATCTAACAGGATTATCCTACGAGCAGTACTTC. Protein: CASSQDLTGLSYEQYF.